These 20 T cell receptor beta chains originate from one sample sequenced in a study of early T cells in non-severe SARS-CoV-2 infection. TCRdb recomputed calls from the 5' RACE reads with MiXCR, one row per CDR3 protein. The sample consists of about 62,000 distinct CDR3 sequences, 8.5% to 9.5% of them appearing once. Sequencing was done on a sample of whole blood. The source of these receptors is an adult who was a healthcare worker with PCR-confirmed SARS-CoV-2 infection or an uninfected control (not recorded which).

This clonotype appeared many times. This chain links TRBV4-1 with TRBJ2-6, with D unclear. This CDR3 comprises 17 residues. The V and J ends lost 0 bases and 0 bases respectively, with 9 bases between them. The V gene's germline CDR1 is MGHRA and CDR2 YSYEKL. In DNA, the CDR3 is TGCGCCAGCAGCCAAGATCCGGGTAGCTCTGGGGCCAACGTCCTGACTTTC. As protein: CASSQDPGSSGANVLTF.

This clonotype was seen more than once but under ten times. V gene TRBV3-1 combines with J gene TRBJ1-6, with 8 bases aligning to TRBD1. CDR3 length: 14 amino acids. Germline V gives CDR1 LGHDT, CDR2 YNNKEL (reference sequence). The ends lost 1 base at V and 9 bases at J; junction bases unmatched: 2. The DNA of the CDR3 is TGTGCCAGCAGCCAAGTCAGGGGGCTTTCACCCCTCCACTTT. This codes for CASSQVRGLSPLHF.

This clonotype was counted ten times or more. V is TRBV12-5 and J is TRBJ2-5; no clear D. Per the germline V gene, CDR1 is LGHNT and CDR2 is FRNRAP. CDR3 length: 14 amino acids. Trimming left V 3 bases short and J 2 bases short, with 10 bases between. DNA for the CDR3: TGTGCTAGTGGTTTATCTGGTTCTCAAGAGACCCAGTACTTC. This gives the protein CASGLSGSQETQYF. The variable domain in full, with the rest retrieved from reference TRBV12-5 and TRBJ2-5, is DARVTQTPRHKVTEMGQEVTMRCQPILGHNTVFWYRQTMMQGLELLAYFRNRAPLDDSGMPKDRFSAEMPDATLATLKIQPSEPRDSAVYFCASGLSGSQETQYFGPGTRLLVL.

This clonotype was found a few times. The chain links TRBV13 to TRBJ2-3; TRBD1 might be the D (6 bases). The CDR3 runs to 15 residues. Germline V CDR1 and CDR2: PRHDT, FYEKMQ (reference sequence). Trimming removed 5 bases from V and 0 bases from J, with 12 bases in between. Here the CDR3 DNA reads TGTGCCAGCAGCCCGCAGGGGCTTAGCACAGATACGCAGTATTTT. This translates into CASSPQGLSTDTQYF.

There are many counts of this clonotype. This rearrangement joins TRBV6-5 to TRBJ1-1; 9 bases fit TRBD1. V was clipped by 6 bases and J by 3 bases; unmatched bases: 8. Germline loops: CDR1 MNHEY, CDR2 SVGAGI. The length of the CDR3 is 15 residues. CDR3 region: CASRESTGGYTEAFF. The CDR3 DNA reads TGTGCCAGCAGAGAATCAACAGGGGGCTACACTGAAGCTTTCTTT.

The chain uses TRBV29-1 and TRBJ2-2; D is ambiguous. In germline, CDR1 is SQVTM, CDR2 ANQGSEA. The CDR3 has 13 residues. V was shortened by 5 bases and J by 1 base, with 8 bases between the two germline ends. The CDR3 bases are TGCAGCGTTTTTATCCAGAACACCGGGGAGCTGTTTTTT. Protein sequence: CSVFIQNTGELFF.

The V and J genes are TRBV18 and TRBJ2-6, with D unclear. Germline values: CDR1 KGHSH, CDR2 LQKENI. The CDR3 has 17 residues. V lost 3 bases, J lost 0 bases, and 12 bases lay in between. The CDR3 sequence is CASSPAVKRSGANVLTF. CDR3 DNA: TGTGCCAGCTCACCCGCGGTAAAGCGCTCTGGGGCCAACGTCCTGACTTTC.

This clonotype has more than one count but fewer than ten. J is TRBJ2-1 and V is TRBV24-1; D is possibly TRBD1 (6 bases). Trimming cost V 4 bases and J 5 bases, with 14 bases left between them. The CDR3 spans 15 residues. In germline, CDR1 is KGHDR, CDR2 SFDVKD. Written as DNA, the CDR3 is TGTGCCACCAGTGACCGAGGGACACACGACAATGAGCAGTTCTTC. It translates to CATSDRGTHDNEQFF.

The chain combines TRBV29-1 with TRBJ2-1; 9 bases align to TRBD2. Looked up from germline, CDR1 is SQVTM and CDR2 is ANQGSEA. This CDR3 has 14 residues. With 7 bases clipped from V and 5 bases from J, the junction kept 9 bases outside the gene matches. The CDR3 sequence is CSATLLAGDNEQFF. CDR3 in DNA: TGCAGCGCCACCCTATTAGCGGGGGACAATGAGCAGTTCTTC.

In this sample, this clonotype turned up a few times. This chain links TRBV19 with TRBJ2-5; tentatively, D is TRBD1 or TRBD2 (5 bases each). The CDR3 is made up of 13 amino acids. From germline, CDR1 is LNHDA and CDR2 SQIVND (reference sequence). The V and J ends lost 6 bases and 1 base respectively, with 9 bases between them. The CDR3 loop is CASSRDGQETQYF. The CDR3 DNA follows: TGTGCCAGTAGCCGGGACGGCCAAGAGACCCAGTACTTC.

The chain joins TRBV7-9 to TRBJ2-7; TRBD1 agrees at 7 bases. The CDR3 contains 15 residues. Per the germline V gene, CDR1 is SEHNR and CDR2 is FQNEAQ (reference sequence). V dropped 5 bases and J dropped 3; count of bases not matched to a gene: 10. The CDR3 DNA sequence: TGTGCCAGCAGCCCAAGCTCACAGGGGAGCTACGAGCAGTACGTC. Protein: CASSPSSQGSYEQYV.

V and J are TRBV2 and TRBJ2-2; the match to TRBD1 covers 7 bases. This CDR3 region has 15 residues. Germline CDR1 SNHLY, CDR2 FYNNEI. With V trimmed by 8 bases and J by 1 base, 7 bases remained unmatched. The CDR3 loop is CASHDRVGNTGELFF. Here the CDR3 DNA reads TGTGCCAGCCACGACAGGGTTGGGAACACCGGGGAGCTGTTTTTT.

This clonotype was recorded a few times. This chain uses TRBV18 with TRBJ2-3, with D possibly matching TRBD1 (5 bases). This CDR3 region has 14 residues. V shed 1 base and J shed 2 bases, with 7 bases lying between them. CDR1 is KGHSH and CDR2 is LQKENI in the germline V gene. CDR3 residues: CASSPRGTTDTQYF. The CDR3 nucleotides read TGTGCCAGCTCACCACGGGGCACCACAGATACGCAGTATTTT.

There are many counts of this clonotype. The chain combines TRBV28 with TRBJ2-7, with 8 bases matching TRBD2. The V segment lost 6 bases and the J segment 2 bases; nucleotides outside the gene matches: 6. CDR1 MDHEN and CDR2 SYDVKM come from the germline V gene. This CDR3 is 14 amino acids long. Written as DNA, the CDR3 is TGTGCCAGCAGGGGGCTAGCGGGCCCCTACGAGCAGTACGTC. This encodes CASRGLAGPYEQYV.

This clonotype was observed many times. At one boundary the junction diverges from the germline segment, which might be a read error. V usage is TRBV3-1 and J usage is TRBJ2-2; TRBD2 might be the D (5 bases). Germline lookup yields CDR1 LGHDT and CDR2 YNNKEL (reference sequence). The CDR3 runs 13 residues. CDR3 residues: CASSQGGTGELFF. CDR3 DNA sequence: TGTGCCAGCAGTCAAGGCGGGACCGGGGAGCTGTTTTTT. Full variable domain (outside the CDR3, taken from reference TRBV3-1 and TRBJ2-2): DTAVSQTPKYLVTQMGNDKSIKCEQNLGHDTMYWYKQDSKKFLKIMFSYNNKELIINETVPNRFSPKSPDKAHLNLHINSLELGDSAVYFCASSQGGTGELFFGEGSRLTVL.

The sample holds many counts of this clonotype. The chain recombines TRBV6-4 with TRBJ2-6; no reliable D call. V lost 2 bases and J lost 3, with 2 bases in between. The CDR3 contains 13 residues. Germline V gives CDR1 MRHNA, CDR2 SNTAGT. The CDR3 nucleotides are TGTGCCAGCAGTGACAATGGGGCCAACGTCCTGACTTTC. This gives the protein CASSDNGANVLTF.

This chain links TRBV12-3 or TRBV12-4 with TRBJ2-2; no definite D call. The CDR3 contains 13 residues. Trimming stripped 2 bases from V and 4 bases from J, with 5 bases between. The CDR3 is CASSLHTTGELFF. The CDR3, as DNA: TGTGCCAGCAGTTTACACACCACCGGGGAGCTGTTTTTT.

This clonotype turned up a few times. The chain uses TRBV20-1 and TRBJ1-5, with a possible D match to TRBD1 (6 bases). Germline V gene data show CDR1 as DFQATT and CDR2 as SNEGSKA (reference sequence). The CDR3 totals 14 residues. Trimming removed 4 bases from V and 1 base from J, with 11 bases in between. In DNA form, the CDR3 reads TGCAGTGCTACGACCGGGACAAGCAATCAGCCCCAGCATTTT. Amino acids: CSATTGTSNQPQHF.

This clonotype occurred a few times. This rearrangement joins TRBV2 to TRBJ1-5; TRBD1 matches 11 bases. Germline V gene data show CDR1 as SNHLY and CDR2 as FYNNEI. Germline trimming cut 5 bases from V and 3 bases from J; bases unmatched to any gene: 3. The CDR3 sequence is 15 residues long. The CDR3 DNA follows: TGTGCCAGCAGTCTGGGACAGGGGGTCAATCAGCCCCAGCATTTT. Encoded protein: CASSLGQGVNQPQHF.

This clonotype was seen only a few times. The rearrangement joins TRBV27 to TRBJ2-3, with D unresolved. The CDR3 loop spans 17 amino acids. From germline, CDR1 is MNHEY and CDR2 SMNVEV (reference sequence). Trimming left V 4 bases short and J 0 bases short, with 17 bases between. The CDR3 sequence is CASSSDGYSPSTDTQYF. The CDR3 DNA follows: TGTGCCAGCAGTTCGGACGGATACAGCCCTAGCACAGATACGCAGTATTTT.